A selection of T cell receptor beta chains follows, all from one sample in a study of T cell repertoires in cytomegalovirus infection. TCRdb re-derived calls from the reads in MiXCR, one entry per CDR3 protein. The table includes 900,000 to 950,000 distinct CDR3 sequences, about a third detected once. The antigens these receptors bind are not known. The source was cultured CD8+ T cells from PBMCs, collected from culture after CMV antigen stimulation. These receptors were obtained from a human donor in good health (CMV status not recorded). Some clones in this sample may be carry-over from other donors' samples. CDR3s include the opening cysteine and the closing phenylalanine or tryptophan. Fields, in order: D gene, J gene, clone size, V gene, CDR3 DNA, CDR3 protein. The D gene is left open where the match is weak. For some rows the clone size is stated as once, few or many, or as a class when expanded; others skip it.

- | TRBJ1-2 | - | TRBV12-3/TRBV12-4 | TGTGCCAGCAGTTTAAACCGGGTTGTCGGCTACACCTTC | CASSLNRVVGYTF
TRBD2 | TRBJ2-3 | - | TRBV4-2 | TGTGCCAGCAGCCAAGATACCAGCGGGGCCCACACAGATACGCAGTATTTT | CASSQDTSGAHTDTQYF
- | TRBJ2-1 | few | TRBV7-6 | TGTGCCAGCAGCTTAGGGGGCGCAGGGTATGAGCAGTTCTTC | CASSLGGAGYEQFF
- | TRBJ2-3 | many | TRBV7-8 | TGTGCCAGCAGCTTGGCGGGGACATTCACAGATACGCAGTATTTT | CASSLAGTFTDTQYF
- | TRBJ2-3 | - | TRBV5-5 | TGTGCCAGCAGCTTGGACGGGGGCTCAGATACGCAGTATTTT | CASSLDGGSDTQYF
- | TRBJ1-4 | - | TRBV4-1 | TGCGCCAGCAGCCAGGGCACTCCTAACTATGCAACTAATGAAAAACTGTTTTTT | CASSQGTPNYATNEKLFF
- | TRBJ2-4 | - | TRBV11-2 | TGTGCCAGCAGCTTAGTAGGGGGACCGGGGGACATTCAGTACTTC | CASSLVGGPGDIQYF
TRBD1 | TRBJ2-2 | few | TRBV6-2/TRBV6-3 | TGTGCCAGCAGTGATGGGACAGGGGGCGTCCACCTGAACACCGGGGAGCTGTTTTTT | CASSDGTGGVHLNTGELFF
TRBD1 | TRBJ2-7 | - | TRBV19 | TGTGCCAGTAGACCCGCGGACAGGGGTTCCTACGAGCAGTACTTC | CASRPADRGSYEQYF
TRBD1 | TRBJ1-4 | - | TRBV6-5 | TGTGCCAGCAGACCCTTTGGGACAGGGGGCGAAACTAATGAAAAACTGTTTTTT | CASRPFGTGGETNEKLFF
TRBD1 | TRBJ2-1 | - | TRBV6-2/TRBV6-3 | TGTGCCAGCGGGGAGGACAGGGTCGTTGCTGAGCAGTTCTTC | CASGEDRVVAEQFF
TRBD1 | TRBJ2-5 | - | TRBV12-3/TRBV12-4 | TGTGCCAGCAGTGCCCGGGACAGGGGCCAAGAGACCCAGTACTTC | CASSARDRGQETQYF
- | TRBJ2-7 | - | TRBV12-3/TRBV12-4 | TGTGCCAGCAGCCTAAACAGGGTCGCGGGGGACGAGCAGTACTTC | CASSLNRVAGDEQYF
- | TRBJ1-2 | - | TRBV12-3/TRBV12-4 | TGTGCCAGCAGTTTTTTTATGGGCGCTAACTATGGCTACACCTTC | CASSFFMGANYGYTF
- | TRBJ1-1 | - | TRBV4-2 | TGTGCCAGCAGCCAGAGGGGACGTAGGAACACTGAAGCTTTCTTT | CASSQRGRRNTEAFF
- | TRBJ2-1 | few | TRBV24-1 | TGTGCCACCAGCCCCTCCGGTTGGAATGAGCAGTTCTTC | CATSPSGWNEQFF
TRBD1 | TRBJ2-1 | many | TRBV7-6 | TGTGCCAGCAGCTTAACAGGGGGTATCGGATACTACAATGAGCAGTTCTTC | CASSLTGGIGYYNEQFF
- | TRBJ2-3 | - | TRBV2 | TGTGCCAGCACTCCACGAGGAAGGGGGATCGCAGATACGCAGTATTTT | CASTPRGRGIADTQYF
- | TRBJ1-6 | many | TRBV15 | TGTGCCACCAGACAAACAGGCAACCCCTCCTATAATTCACCCCTCCACTTT | CATRQTGNPSYNSPLHF
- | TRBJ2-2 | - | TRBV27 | TGTGCCAGTACCCCCCTATGGCCGTCCGACGGGGAGCTGTTTTTT | CASTPLWPSDGELFF
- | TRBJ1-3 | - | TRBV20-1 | TGCAGTGCTAGAGATCCCCAGGGTGTATCTGGAAACACCATATATTTT | CSARDPQGVSGNTIYF
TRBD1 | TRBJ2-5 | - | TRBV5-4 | TGTGCCAGCAGCTTTGGGACAGTCGACCTTAAGTACTTC | CASSFGTVDLKYF
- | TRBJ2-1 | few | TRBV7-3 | TGTGCCAGCAGCAAAGATGGATACAATGAGCAGTTCTTC | CASSKDGYNEQFF
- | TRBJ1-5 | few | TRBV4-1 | TGCGCCAGCAGCCAAGCGGGGCCAGGTCAGCCCCAGCATTTT | CASSQAGPGQPQHF
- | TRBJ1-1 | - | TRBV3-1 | TGTGCCAGCAGCCAAGAACAGGGTGTAGCTTTCTTT | CASSQEQGVAFF
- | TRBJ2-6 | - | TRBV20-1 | TGCAGTGCTAGAGATAGGGACACCAGCTCTGGGGCCAACGTCCTGACTTTC | CSARDRDTSSGANVLTF
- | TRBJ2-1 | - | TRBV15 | TGTGCCACCAGCAGATCCGGAGGGGGTGATGAGCAGTCCTTC | CATSRSGGGDEQSF
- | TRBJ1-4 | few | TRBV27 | TGTGCCAGCAGCGAGACCGGGGTTGGGACTGAAAAACTGTTTTTT | CASSETGVGTEKLFF
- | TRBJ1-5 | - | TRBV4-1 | TGTGCCAGCAGCCATACCTCAGACGGGTATAGCAATCAGCCCCAGCATTTT | CASSHTSDGYSNQPQHF
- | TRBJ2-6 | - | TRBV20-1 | TGCAGTGCATTCGGTGTCGGACCCTCTGGGGCCAACGTCCTGACTTTC | CSAFGVGPSGANVLTF
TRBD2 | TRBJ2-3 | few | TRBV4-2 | TGTGCCAGCAGCCAAGGGGTTGGGGAAGCGGGGGACCTTAGCACAGATACGCAGTATTTT | CASSQGVGEAGDLSTDTQYF
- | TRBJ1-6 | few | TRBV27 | TGTGCCAGCAGAACCTTAGGGGGTCCTTCACCCCTCCACTTT | CASRTLGGPSPLHF
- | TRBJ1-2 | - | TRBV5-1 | TGCGCCAGCAGCTTGGGAGAGGTTGGCTACACCTTC | CASSLGEVGYTF
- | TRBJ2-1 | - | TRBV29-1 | TGCAGCGTTGAAGGGACAGATTCCTACAATGAGCAGTTCTTC | CSVEGTDSYNEQFF
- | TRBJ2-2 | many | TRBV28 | TGTGCCAGCAGTTCGGTCAGACTCATAACGAACACCGGGGAGCTGTTTTTT | CASSSVRLITNTGELFF